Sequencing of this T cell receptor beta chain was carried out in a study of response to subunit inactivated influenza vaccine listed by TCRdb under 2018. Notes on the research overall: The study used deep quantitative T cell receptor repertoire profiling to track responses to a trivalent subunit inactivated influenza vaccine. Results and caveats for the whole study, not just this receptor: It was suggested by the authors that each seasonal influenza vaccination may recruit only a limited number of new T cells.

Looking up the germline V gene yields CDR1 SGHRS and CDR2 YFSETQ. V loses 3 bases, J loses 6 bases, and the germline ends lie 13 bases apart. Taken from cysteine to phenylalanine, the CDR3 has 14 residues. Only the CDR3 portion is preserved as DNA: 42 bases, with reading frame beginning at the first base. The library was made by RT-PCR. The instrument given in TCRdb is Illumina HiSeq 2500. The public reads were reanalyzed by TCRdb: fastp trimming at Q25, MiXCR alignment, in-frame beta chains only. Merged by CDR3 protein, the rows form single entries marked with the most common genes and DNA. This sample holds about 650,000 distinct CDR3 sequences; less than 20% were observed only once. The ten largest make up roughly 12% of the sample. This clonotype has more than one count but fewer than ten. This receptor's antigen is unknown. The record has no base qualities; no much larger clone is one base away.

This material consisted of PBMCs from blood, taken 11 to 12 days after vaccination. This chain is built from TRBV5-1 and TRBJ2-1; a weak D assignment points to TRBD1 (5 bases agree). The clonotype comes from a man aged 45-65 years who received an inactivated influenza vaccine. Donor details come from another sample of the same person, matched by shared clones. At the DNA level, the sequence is TGCGCCAGCAGCTGGGGCGAAAGGGGCAATGAGCAGTTCTTC. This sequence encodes CASSWGERGNEQFF.